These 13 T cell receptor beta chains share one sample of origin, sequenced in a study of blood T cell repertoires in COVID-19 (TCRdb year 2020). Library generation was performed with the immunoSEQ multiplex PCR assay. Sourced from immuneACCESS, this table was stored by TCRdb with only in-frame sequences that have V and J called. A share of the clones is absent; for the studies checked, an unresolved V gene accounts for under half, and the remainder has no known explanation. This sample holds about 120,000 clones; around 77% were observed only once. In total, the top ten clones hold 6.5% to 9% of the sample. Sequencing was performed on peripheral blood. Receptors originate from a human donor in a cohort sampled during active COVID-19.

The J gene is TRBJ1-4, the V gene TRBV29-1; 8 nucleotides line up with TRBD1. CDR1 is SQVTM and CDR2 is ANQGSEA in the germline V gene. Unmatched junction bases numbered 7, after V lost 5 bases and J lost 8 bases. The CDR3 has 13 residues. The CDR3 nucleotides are TGCAGCGTTTTGGACAGGGTGACCGAAAAACTGTTTTTT. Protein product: CSVLDRVTEKLFF.

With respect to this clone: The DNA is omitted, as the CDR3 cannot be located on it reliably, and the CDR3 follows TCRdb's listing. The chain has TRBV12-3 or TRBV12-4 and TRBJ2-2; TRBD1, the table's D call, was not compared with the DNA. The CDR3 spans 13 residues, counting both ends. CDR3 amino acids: CASILGAVGELFF.

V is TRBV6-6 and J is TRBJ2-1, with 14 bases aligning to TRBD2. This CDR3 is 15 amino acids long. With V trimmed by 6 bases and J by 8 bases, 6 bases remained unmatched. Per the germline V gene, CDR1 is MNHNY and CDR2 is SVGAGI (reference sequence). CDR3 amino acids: CASRWTSGGPDEQFF. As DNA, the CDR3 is TGTGCCAGCAGATGGACTAGCGGGGGGCCGGATGAGCAGTTCTTC.

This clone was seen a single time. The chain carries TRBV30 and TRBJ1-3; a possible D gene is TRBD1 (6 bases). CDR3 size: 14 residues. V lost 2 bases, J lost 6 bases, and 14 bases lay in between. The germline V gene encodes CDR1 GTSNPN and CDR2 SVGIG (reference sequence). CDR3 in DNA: TGTGCCTGGAGTACAGGGAGTGGTCTAAACACCATATATTTT. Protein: CAWSTGSGLNTIYF.

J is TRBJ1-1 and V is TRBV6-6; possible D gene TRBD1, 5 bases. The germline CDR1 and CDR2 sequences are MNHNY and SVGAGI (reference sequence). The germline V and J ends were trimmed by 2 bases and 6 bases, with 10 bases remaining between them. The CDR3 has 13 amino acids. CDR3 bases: TGTGCCAGCAGTTACCCGGGGGATTCTGAAGCTTTCTTT. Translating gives CASSYPGDSEAFF.

CDR3 amino acids: CASSSGQATDTQYF. CDR3 bases: TGCGCCAGCAGCTCGGGACAGGCTACAGATACGCAGTATTTT. The chain combines TRBV5-1 with TRBJ2-3; TRBD1 matches at 8 bases. The V and J ends lost 3 bases and 3 bases, in that order; junction bases with no gene match: 3. Germline-derived CDR1 and CDR2 are SGHRS and YFSETQ. The CDR3 is 14 residues long.

CDR3 sequence: CASSGGTGGYEQYF. In DNA, the CDR3 is TGTGCCAGCAGCGGCGGGACAGGGGGCTACGAGCAGTACTTC. This sequence joins TRBV5-4 and TRBJ2-7; 11 nucleotides agree with TRBD1. V was pared by 4 bases and J by 3 bases, with 3 bases of the junction left unmatched. The germline V gene has CDR1 SGHNT and CDR2 YYREEE (reference sequence). The CDR3 is made up of 14 amino acids.

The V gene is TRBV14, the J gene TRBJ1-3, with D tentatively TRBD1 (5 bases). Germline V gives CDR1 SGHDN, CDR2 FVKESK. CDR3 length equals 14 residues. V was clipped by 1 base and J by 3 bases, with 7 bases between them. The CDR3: CASSQGGFGNTIYF. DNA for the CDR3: TGTGCCAGCAGCCAAGGGGGCTTTGGAAACACCATATATTTT.

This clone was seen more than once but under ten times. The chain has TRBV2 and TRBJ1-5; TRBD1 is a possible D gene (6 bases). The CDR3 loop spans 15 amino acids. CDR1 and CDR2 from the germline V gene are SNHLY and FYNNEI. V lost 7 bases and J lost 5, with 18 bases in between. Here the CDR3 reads CASIGLGRGYQPQHF. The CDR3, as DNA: TGTGCCAGCATCGGCCTCGGCAGGGGCTATCAGCCCCAGCATTTT.

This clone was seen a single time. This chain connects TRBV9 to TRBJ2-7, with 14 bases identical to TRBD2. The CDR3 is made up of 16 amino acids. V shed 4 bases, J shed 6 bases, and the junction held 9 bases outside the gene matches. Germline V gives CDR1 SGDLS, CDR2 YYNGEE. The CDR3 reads CASSRSTGTSGGEQYF. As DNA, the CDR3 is TGTGCCAGCAGCAGAAGCACCGGGACTAGCGGGGGCGAGCAGTACTTC. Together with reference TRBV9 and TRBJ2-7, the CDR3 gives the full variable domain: DSGVTQTPKHLITATGQRVTLRCSPRSGDLSVYWYQQSLDQGLQFLIQYYNGEERAKGNILERFSAQQFPDLHSELNLSSLELGDSALYFCASSRSTGTSGGEQYFGPGTRLTVT.

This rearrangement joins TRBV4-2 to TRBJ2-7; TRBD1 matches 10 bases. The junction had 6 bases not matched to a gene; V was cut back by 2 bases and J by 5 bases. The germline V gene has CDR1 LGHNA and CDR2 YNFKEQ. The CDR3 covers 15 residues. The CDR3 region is CASSQIRTGGDEQYF. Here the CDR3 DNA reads TGTGCCAGCAGCCAAATACGGACAGGGGGGGACGAGCAGTACTTC.

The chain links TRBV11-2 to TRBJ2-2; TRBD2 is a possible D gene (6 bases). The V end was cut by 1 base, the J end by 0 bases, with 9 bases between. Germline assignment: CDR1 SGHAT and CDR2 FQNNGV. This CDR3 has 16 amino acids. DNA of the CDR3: TGTGCCAGCAGCTTAGGTGGCGGGGCGAACACCGGGGAGCTGTTTTTT. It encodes CASSLGGGANTGELFF.

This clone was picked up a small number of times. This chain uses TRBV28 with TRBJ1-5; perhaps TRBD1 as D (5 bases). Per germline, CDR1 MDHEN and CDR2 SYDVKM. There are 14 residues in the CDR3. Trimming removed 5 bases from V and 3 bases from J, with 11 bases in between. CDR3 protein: CASSTGHLNQPQHF. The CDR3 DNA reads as TGTGCCAGCAGTACTGGACATCTCAATCAGCCCCAGCATTTT.